This T cell receptor beta chain appears in the sequencing data of a study of blood T cell repertoires in COVID-19. Trimming removed 3 bases from V and 3 bases from J, with 8 bases in between. Germline lookup yields CDR1 KGHDR and CDR2 SFDVKD. The CDR3 covers 14 residues. Profiled with immunoSEQ multiplex PCR; TCRdb holds only in-frame clones, not every one. This table holds 150,000 to 200,000 clones, roughly 90% found once. Sequencing input: PBMCs or T cells enriched from blood (not recorded which). This chain connects TRBV24-1 to TRBJ1-5; D not resolved. The sequence derives from a human donor with acute COVID-19. The donor label of this sample is uncertain. The CDR3 sequence is CATSDPGFNQPQHF. CDR3 coding DNA: TGTGCCACCAGTGATCCGGGATTCAATCAGCCCCAGCATTTT.